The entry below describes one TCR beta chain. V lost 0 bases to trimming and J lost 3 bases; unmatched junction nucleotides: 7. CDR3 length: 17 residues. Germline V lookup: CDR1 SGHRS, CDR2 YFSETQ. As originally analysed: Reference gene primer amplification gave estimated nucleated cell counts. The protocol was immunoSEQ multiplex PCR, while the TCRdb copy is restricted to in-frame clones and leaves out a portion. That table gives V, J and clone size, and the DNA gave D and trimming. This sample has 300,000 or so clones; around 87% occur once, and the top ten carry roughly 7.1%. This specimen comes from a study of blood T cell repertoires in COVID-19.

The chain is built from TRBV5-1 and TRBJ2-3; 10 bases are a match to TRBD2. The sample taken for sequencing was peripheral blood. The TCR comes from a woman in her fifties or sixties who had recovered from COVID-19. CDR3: CASSLEVSGGSTDTQYF. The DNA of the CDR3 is TGCGCCAGCAGCTTGGAGGTTAGCGGGGGGTCAACAGATACGCAGTATTTT.